Reported below is one T cell receptor (beta chain). The data belong to a study of T cell changes during pregnancy in multiple sclerosis. Only in-frame clones appear in the TCRdb table, and some are missing; sequencing was by immunoSEQ multiplex PCR. The table includes about 49,000 clones, about 91% detected once. Sample: peripheral blood, taken after pregnancy. This TCR came from a female donor with multiple sclerosis, enrolled in a pregnancy study.

Here the CDR3 reads CASSQGAGTGPGNTIYF. In DNA, the CDR3 is TGCGCCAGCAGCCAAGGGGCCGGGACAGGTCCCGGAAACACCATATATTTT. The chain uses TRBV4-3 and TRBJ1-3, with 8 bases matching TRBD1. With V trimmed by 1 base and J by 4 bases, 9 bases remained unmatched. This CDR3 is 17 amino acids long. CDR1 LGHNA and CDR2 YSLEER come from the germline V gene.